The source of this T cell receptor (beta chain) is a study of blood T cells in healthy people across ages. General study findings and limits: Getting older went along with TCR beta diversity per million T cells dropping roughly linearly. Any conclusive comparison of naive versus antigen-experienced cells was prevented by using unsorted PBMCs. CMV status of donors was unknown, possibly confounding expanded clonotype changes. The study regarded diversity estimates from one million T cells as underestimates.

Of note for this clonotype: Its antigen is as yet unknown.

A second PCR of roughly 7 to 11 cycles used a sample-barcoded 5' primer and a J-beta primer mix. TCRdb redid the calling of the 5' RACE reads with MiXCR, one entry per CDR3 protein. The sample carries over 550,000 distinct CDR3 sequences, about 30% recorded once. The CDR3 consists of 16 residues. Trimming took 3 bases from V and 4 from J; bases not matched to a gene: 11. From germline, CDR1 is KGHSH and CDR2 LQKENI. The sequence derives from a woman older than 75 in good health. The chain combines TRBV18 with TRBJ2-7, with TRBD2 matching 8 bases. Sequencing was carried out using blood. The CDR3 region is CASSPLYERGGYEQYF. As DNA, the CDR3 is TGTGCCAGCTCACCCCTATATGAGCGCGGGGGGTACGAGCAGTACTTC.